This T cell receptor beta chain emerged from a study of T-cell reconstitution after alpha-beta-depleted transplantation in children. Using unique molecular identifiers, the investigators prepared the TCRbeta library. One entry per CDR3 protein, called by TCRdb with MiXCR from the PCR reads. The sample holds 580,000 or so distinct CDR3 sequences; under 25% are singletons and the top ten take around an eighth. V lost 4 bases, J lost 3 bases, and 10 bases stayed unmatched. Per germline, CDR1 LGHNA and CDR2 YSLEER. The CDR3 consists of 17 residues. The TCR was taken from a boy under three years old who had a stem cell transplant for acute myeloid leukemia, so the T cells may come from the graft donor. This chain connects TRBV4-3 to TRBJ2-5; 11 bases are shared with TRBD2. The sample here was PBMCs, mostly from graft donor cells, taken 360 days after TCRalphabeta/CD19-depleted stem cell transplant. CDR3 protein: CASSREGTSGGKETQYF. The CDR3 DNA follows: TGCGCCAGCAGCCGAGAAGGAACTAGCGGGGGAAAAGAGACCCAGTACTTC.